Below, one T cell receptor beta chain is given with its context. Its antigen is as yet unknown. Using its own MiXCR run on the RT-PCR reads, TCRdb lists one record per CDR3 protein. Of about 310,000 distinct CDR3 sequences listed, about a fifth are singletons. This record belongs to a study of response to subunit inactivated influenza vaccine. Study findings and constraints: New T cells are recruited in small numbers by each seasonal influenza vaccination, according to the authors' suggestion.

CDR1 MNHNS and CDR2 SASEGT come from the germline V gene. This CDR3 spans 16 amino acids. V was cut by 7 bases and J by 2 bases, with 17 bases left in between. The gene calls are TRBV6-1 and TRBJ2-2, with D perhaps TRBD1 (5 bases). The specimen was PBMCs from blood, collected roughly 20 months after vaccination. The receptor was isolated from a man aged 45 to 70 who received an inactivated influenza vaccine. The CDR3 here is CASTSPAGLNTGELFF. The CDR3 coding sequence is TGTGCCAGCACCTCCCCGGCAGGGCTTAACACCGGGGAGCTGTTTTTT.